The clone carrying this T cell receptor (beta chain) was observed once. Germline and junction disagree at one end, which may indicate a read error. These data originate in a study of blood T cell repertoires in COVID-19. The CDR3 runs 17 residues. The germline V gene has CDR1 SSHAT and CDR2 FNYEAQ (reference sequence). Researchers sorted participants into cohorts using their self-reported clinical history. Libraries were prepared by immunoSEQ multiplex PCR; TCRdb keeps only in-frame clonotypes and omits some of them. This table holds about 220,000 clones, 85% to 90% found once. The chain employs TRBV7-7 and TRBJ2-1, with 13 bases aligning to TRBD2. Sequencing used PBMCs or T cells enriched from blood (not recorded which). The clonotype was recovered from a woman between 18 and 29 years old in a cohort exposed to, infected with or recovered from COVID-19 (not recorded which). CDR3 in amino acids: CASSYLPGTSGTNEQFF. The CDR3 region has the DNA TGTGCTAGCAGCTACTTACCCGGGACTAGCGGGACAAATGAGCAGTTCTTC.